This T cell receptor (beta chain) is drawn from a study of response to subunit inactivated influenza vaccine. Comment on this clonotype: As yet, its antigen is unknown.

TCRdb re-analysed the RT-PCR reads in MiXCR, keeping a single row per CDR3 protein. The sample carries about 580,000 distinct CDR3 sequences, roughly 15% recorded once. V lost 5 bases, J lost 7 bases, and 5 bases stayed unmatched. Germline values: CDR1 MNHEY, CDR2 SMNVEV (reference sequence). CDR3 length: 13 amino acids. Overall study results and limits: Researchers suggested that each seasonal influenza vaccination recruits few new T cells.

This sequence originates from a man aged 50-59 years who received an inactivated influenza vaccine. The gene calls are TRBV27 and TRBJ1-2, with 9 nucleotides matching TRBD1. This sample comprised PBMCs from blood, obtained 12 days after vaccination. The DNA for the CDR3 is TGTGCCAGCAGTCTACAGGGGGCAGGTGGCTACACCTTC. Translating it yields CASSLQGAGGYTF.